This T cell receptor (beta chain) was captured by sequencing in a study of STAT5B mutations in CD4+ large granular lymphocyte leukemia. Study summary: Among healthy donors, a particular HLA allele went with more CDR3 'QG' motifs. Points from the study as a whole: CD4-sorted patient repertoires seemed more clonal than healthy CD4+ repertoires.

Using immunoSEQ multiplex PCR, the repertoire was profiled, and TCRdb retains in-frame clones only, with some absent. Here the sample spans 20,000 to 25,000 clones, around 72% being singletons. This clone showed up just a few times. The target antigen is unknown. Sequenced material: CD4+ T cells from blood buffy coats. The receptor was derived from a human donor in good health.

DNA of the CDR3: TGTGCCAGCAGCGGGGGGGGCTTGAACACTGAAGCTTTCTTT. Its protein is CASSGGGLNTEAFF. This chain uses TRBV9 with TRBJ1-1; the D gene is possibly TRBD1 (6 bases). The CDR3 spans 14 residues. Germline V lookup: CDR1 SGDLS, CDR2 YYNGEE. V was cut by 3 bases and J by 0 bases, with 9 bases left in between.